The T cell receptor (beta chain) under discussion was sequenced for a study of OX40 agonist ivuxolimab in advanced cancers. Systemic immunosuppression or autoimmune disease history was grounds to exclude patients. There are 16 residues in the CDR3. V was shortened by 2 bases and J by 1 base, with 15 bases between the two germline ends. Looked up from germline, CDR1 is SQVTM and CDR2 is ANQGSEA. Sequencing was performed with immunoSEQ multiplex PCR; in TCRdb, only in-frame clones are kept and a portion is missing. The sample carries 26,000 or so clones, about 81% recorded once. This TCR derives from an adult with an advanced solid tumor such as melanoma, head and neck, liver or kidney cancer. The sample was CD4+ or CD8+ T cells sorted from blood, taken in a trial of the OX40 agonist ivuxolimab. This chain uses TRBV29-1 with TRBJ2-1; D perhaps matches TRBD2 (6 bases). CDR3 amino acids: CSVEPEGRQSYNEQFF. Here the CDR3 DNA reads TGCAGCGTTGAACCGGAGGGCAGGCAATCCTACAATGAGCAGTTCTTC.